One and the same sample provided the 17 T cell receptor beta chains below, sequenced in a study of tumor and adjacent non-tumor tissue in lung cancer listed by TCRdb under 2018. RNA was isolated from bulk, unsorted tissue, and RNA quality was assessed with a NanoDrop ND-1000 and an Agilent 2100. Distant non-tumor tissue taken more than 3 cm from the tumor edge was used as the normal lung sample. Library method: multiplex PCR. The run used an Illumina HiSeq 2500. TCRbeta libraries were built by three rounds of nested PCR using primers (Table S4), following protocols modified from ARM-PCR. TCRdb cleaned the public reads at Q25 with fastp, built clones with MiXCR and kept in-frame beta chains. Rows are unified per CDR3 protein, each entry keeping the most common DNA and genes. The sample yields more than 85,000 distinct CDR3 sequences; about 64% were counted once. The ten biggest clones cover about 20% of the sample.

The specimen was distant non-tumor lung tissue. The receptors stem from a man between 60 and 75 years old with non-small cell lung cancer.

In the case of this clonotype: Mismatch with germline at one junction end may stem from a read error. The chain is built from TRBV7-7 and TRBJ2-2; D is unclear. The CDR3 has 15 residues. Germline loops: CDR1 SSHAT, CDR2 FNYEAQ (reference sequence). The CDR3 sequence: CASSLEGSTTGELFF. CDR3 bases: TGTGCTAGCAGCTTAGAAGGCAGTACCACCGGGGAGCTGTTTTTT.

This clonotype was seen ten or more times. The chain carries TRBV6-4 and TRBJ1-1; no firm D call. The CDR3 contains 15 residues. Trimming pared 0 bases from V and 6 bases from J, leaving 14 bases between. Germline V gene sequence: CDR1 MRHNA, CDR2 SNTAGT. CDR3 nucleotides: TGTGCCAGCAGTGACTCGCCGACCGGGATCGCTGAAGCTTTCTTT. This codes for CASSDSPTGIAEAFF.

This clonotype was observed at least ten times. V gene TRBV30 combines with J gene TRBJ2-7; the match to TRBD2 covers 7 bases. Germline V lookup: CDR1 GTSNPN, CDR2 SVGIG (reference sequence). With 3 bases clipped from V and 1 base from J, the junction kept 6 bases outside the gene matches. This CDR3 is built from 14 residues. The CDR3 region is CAWSNPAGSYEQYF. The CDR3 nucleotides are TGTGCCTGGAGCAACCCAGCGGGATCCTACGAGCAGTACTTC.

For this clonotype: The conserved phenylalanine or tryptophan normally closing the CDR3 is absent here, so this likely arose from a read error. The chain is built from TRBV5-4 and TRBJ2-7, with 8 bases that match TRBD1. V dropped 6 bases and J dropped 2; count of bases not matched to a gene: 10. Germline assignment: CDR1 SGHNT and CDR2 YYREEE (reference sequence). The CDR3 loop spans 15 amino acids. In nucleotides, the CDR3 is TGTGCCAGCACCAACTGGGACAGGACAACCTACGAGCAGTACTTA. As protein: CASTNWDRTTYEQYL.

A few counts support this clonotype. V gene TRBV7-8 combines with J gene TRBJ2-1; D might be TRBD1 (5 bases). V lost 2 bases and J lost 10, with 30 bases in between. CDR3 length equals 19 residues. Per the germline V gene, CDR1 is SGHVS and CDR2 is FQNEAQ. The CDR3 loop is CASSLRVSTGARVRGEQFF. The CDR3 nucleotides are TGTGCCAGCAGCTTAAGAGTATCCACCGGAGCCAGGGTTAGAGGAGAGCAGTTCTTC.

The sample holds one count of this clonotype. The CDR3 region is CASNGGRKDTQYF. The CDR3 DNA is TGTGCCAGCAACGGTGGACGGAAAGATACGCAGTATTTT. The V gene is TRBV6-1, the J gene TRBJ2-3; no firm D call. The CDR3 contains 13 residues. Deletions cut 7 bases from V and 5 bases from J, with 13 bases between. CDR1 MNHNS and CDR2 SASEGT come from the germline V gene.

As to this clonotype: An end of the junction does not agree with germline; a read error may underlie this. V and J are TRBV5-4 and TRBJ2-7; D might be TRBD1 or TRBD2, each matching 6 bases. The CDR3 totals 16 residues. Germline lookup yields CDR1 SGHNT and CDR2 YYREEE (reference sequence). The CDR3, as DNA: TGTCCCAGCAGCTTGGGTGGGGGGCCCAATCCCTACGAGCAGTACTTC. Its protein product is CPSSLGGGPNPYEQYF.

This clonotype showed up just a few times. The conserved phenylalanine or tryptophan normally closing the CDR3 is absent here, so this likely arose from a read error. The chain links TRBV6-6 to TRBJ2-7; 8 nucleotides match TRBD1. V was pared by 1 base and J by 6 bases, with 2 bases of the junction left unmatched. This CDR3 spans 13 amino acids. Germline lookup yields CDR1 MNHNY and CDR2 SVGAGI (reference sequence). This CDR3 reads CASSYLQGGEQYL. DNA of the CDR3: TGTGCCAGCAGTTACTTACAGGGGGGCGAGCAGTACCTC.

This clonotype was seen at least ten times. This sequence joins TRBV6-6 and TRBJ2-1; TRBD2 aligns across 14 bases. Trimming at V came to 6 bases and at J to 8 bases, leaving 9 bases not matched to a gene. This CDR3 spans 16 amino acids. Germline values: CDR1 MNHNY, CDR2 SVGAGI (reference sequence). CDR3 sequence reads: CASSQSGTSGSHEQFF. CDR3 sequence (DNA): TGTGCCAGCAGCCAATCCGGGACTAGCGGGAGCCATGAGCAGTTCTTC.

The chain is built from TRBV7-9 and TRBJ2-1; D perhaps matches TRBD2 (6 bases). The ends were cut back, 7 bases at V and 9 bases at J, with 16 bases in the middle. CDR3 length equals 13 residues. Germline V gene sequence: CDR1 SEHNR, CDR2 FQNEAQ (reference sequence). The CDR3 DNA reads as TGTGCCAGCATCCAACTCGGGGGAGGTGAGCAGTTCTTC. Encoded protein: CASIQLGGGEQFF.

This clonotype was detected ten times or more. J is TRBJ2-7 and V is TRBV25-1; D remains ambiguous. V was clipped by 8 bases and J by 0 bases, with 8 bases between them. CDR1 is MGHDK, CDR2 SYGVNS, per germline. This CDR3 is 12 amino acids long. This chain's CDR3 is CASSRSSYEQYF. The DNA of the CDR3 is TGTGCCAGCTCCAGGAGCTCCTACGAGCAGTACTTC.

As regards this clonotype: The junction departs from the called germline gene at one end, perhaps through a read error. CDR3 amino acids: CASSPNRVSGELFF. The CDR3 region has the DNA TGTGCCAGCAGTCCAAACAGGGTTTCCGGGGAGTTGTTTTTT. V is TRBV6-2 or TRBV6-3 and J is TRBJ2-2; D is possibly TRBD1 (6 bases). Germline assignment: CDR1 MNHEY and CDR2 SVGEGT. The CDR3 is made up of 14 amino acids.

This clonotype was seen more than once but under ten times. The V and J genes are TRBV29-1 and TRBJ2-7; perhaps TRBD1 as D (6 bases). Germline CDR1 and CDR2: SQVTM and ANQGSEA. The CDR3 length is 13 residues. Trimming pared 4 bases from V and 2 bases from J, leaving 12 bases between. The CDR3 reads CSVGEQGTYEQYF. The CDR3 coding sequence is TGCAGCGTTGGGGAACAGGGAACCTACGAGCAGTACTTC.

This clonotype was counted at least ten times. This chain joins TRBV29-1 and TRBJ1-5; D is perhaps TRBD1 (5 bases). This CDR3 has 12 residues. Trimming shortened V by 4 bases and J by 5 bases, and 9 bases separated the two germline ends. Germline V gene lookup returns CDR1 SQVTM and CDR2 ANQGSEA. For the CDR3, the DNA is TGCAGCGTTGCGGCGACAGATCAGCCCCAGCATTTT. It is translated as CSVAATDQPQHF.

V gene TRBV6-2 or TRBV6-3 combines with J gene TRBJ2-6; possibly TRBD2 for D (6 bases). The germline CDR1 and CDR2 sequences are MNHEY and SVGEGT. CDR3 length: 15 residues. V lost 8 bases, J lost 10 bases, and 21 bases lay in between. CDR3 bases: TGTGCCAGCGTGAGAATCCCCGATGGGACTAACGTCCTGACTTTC. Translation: CASVRIPDGTNVLTF.

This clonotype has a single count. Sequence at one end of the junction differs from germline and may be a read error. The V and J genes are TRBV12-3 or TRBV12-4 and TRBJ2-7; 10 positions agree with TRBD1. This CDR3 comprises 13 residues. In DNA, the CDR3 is TGTGTCAGCAGTCACGGGACAGGGGACGAGCAGTACTTC. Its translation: CVSSHGTGDEQYF.

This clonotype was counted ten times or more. The CDR3 DNA is TGTGCCAGCAGCTTCCGACAGGTCCGGGGAGGCTACACCTTC. Translation gives CASSFRQVRGGYTF. V gene TRBV5-4 combines with J gene TRBJ1-2; weak D call: TRBD1 (6 bases). The CDR3 runs 14 residues. Germline CDR1 SGHNT, CDR2 YYREEE (reference sequence). Trimming took off 2 bases at V and 8 bases at J, with 16 bases between the two ends.